This TCR beta chain was documented in a study of technical replicates of blood from a handful of donors. This CDR3 contains 11 residues. V was pared by 10 bases and J by 1 base, with 8 bases between. CDR1 is ENHRY, CDR2 SYGVKD, per germline. Using immunoSEQ multiplex PCR, the repertoire was profiled, and TCRdb retains in-frame clones only, with some absent. The data contain almost 90,000 clones, 85% to 95% of them singletons. This sequence joins TRBV10-3 and TRBJ2-7; maybe TRBD1 (6 bases). This sequence originates from a human donor in good health. The sample consisted of T cells isolated from PBMCs. CDR3 sequence reads: CATTGSYEQYF. The CDR3 region has the DNA TGTGCCACCACAGGGTCCTACGAGCAGTACTTC.